This T cell receptor (beta chain) was captured by sequencing in a study of CDR3 diversity in severe acne. The CDR3 contains 19 residues. Per germline, CDR1 LNHDA and CDR2 SQIVND (reference sequence). V lost 3 bases to trimming and J lost 9 bases; unmatched junction nucleotides: 16. TCRdb analysed the PCR reads with MiXCR anew, one entry per CDR3 protein. Of roughly 93,000 distinct CDR3 sequences listed, 49% were seen once; the top ten hold 11%. This TCR was recovered from a male donor with severe acne vulgaris. Specimen: blood. The chain employs TRBV19 and TRBJ2-1; TRBD2 matches at 14 bases. In DNA form, the CDR3 reads TGTGCCAGTAGTATTATGAGGCTTTCGGGACTAGCGGGAGTAAGTGAGCAGTTCTTC. Its protein product is CASSIMRLSGLAGVSEQFF.